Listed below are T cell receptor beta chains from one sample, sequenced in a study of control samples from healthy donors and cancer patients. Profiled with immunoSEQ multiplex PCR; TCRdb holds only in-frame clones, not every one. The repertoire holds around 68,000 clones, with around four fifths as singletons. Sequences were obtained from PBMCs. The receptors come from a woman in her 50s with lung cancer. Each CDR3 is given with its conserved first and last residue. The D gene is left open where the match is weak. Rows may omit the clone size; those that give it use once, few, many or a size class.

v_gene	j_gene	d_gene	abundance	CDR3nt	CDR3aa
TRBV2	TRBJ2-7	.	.	TGTGCCAGCAGTGCCCAGGTACCCTCCTACGAGCAGTACTTC	CASSAQVPSYEQYF
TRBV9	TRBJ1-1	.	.	TGTGCCAGCAGCGGCCGACAGGCCGGCACTGAAGCTTTCTTT	CASSGRQAGTEAFF
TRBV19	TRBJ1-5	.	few	TGTGCCAGTAGTTCCCTGGGGATCGGGCAGCCCCAGCATTTT	CASSSLGIGQPQHF
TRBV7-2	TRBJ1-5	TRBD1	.	TGTGCCAGCAGCGAAGGACAGGGGGCCGGTCAGCCCCAGCATTTT	CASSEGQGAGQPQHF
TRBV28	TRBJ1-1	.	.	TGTGCCAGCAGCCCTTCGGGGGGGCGTCTAATGGGCGACACTGAAGCTTTCTTT	CASSPSGGRLMGDTEAFF
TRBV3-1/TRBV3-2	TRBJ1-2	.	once	TGTGCCAGCAACTTTCAAGGCGCGGGGTTAGGCTATGGCTACACCTTC	CASNFQGAGLGYGYTF
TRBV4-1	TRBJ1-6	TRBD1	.	TGCGCCAGCAGCCAAGCAACTGCAGGGGGATCACCCCTCCACTTT	CASSQATAGGSPLHF
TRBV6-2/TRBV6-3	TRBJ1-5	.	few	TGTGCCAGCAGTTACCCGGGGATCGGTCAGCCCCAGCATTTT	CASSYPGIGQPQHF
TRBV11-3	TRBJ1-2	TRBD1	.	TGTGCCAGCAGCGGCGGGACAGGGAACTATGGCTACACCTTC	CASSGGTGNYGYTF
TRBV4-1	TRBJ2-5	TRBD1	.	TGCGCCAGCAGCCTCTCCGGGACAGGGGGCAAGGAGACCCAGTACTTC	CASSLSGTGGKETQYF
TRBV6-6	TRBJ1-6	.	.	TGTGCCAGCAGTTACCTGAGCTCCTATAATTCACCCCTCCACTTT	CASSYLSSYNSPLHF
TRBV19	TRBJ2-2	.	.	TGTGCCAGTAGTATATTCCTATCGGGGGAGCTGTTTTTT	CASSIFLSGELFF
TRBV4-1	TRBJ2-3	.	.	TGCGCCAGCAGCCAAGATGGGGTAGCCCTAGATACGCAGTATTTT	CASSQDGVALDTQYF
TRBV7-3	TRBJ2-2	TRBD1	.	TGTGCCAGCAGCACCAGAGGACAGGCCGGGGAGCTGTTTTTT	CASSTRGQAGELFF
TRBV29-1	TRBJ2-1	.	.	TGCAGCGTTGGAGTAAAGGGGGGCTATACCTACAATGAGCAGTTCTTC	CSVGVKGGYTYNEQFF
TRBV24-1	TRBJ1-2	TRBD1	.	TGTGCCACCAGGGCCGGGACAGGGGAGAGAGGCTACACCTTC	CATRAGTGERGYTF
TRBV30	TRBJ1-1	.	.	TGTGCCTGGAGCCGGGGATCGGACACTGAAGCTTTCTTT	CAWSRGSDTEAFF
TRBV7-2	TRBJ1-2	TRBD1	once	TGTGCCAGCAGCTCAATGGGACAGTTCTCTGATGGCTACACCTTC	CASSSMGQFSDGYTF
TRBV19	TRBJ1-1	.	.	TGTGCCAGTAGTCCGGGTGACAAGCGATATGAAGCTTTCTTT	CASSPGDKRYEAFF
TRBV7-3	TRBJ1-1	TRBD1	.	TGTGCCAGCAGCTTCCAGGGGGGTACTGAAGCTTTCTTT	CASSFQGGTEAFF
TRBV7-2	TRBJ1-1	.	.	TGTGCCAGCAGCTTAGCCCCATACGGAGCTGAAGCTTTCTTT	CASSLAPYGAEAFF
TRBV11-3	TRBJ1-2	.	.	TGTGCCAGCAGCTTTGGGCAGAACTATGGCTACACCTTC	CASSFGQNYGYTF
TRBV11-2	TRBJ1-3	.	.	TGTGCCAGCAGATCTGGAAACACCATATATTTT	CASRSGNTIYF
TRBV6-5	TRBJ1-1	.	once	TGTGCCAGCAGTTCCGTAACCGGGAACACTGAAGCTTTCTTT	CASSSVTGNTEAFF
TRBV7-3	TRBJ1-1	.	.	TGTGCCAGCAGCCACAGGAACACTGAAGCTTTCTTT	CASSHRNTEAFF
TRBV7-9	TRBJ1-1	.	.	TGTGCCAGCAGCTTATCGGGGGGCGTTCGCACTGAAGCTTTCTTT	CASSLSGGVRTEAFF
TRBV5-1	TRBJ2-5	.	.	TGCGCCAGCAGCTTGCGGCTCCAAGAGACCCAGTACTTC	CASSLRLQETQYF
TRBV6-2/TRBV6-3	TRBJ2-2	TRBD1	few	TGTGCCAGCAGTTACTCTCCCGGGACAGGGGGCAGGACCGGGGAGCTGTTTTTT	CASSYSPGTGGRTGELFF
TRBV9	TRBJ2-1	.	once	TGTGCCAGCAGCGTAGACGGCCACACAATCTACAATGAGCAGTTCTTC	CASSVDGHTIYNEQFF
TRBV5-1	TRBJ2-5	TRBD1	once	TGCGCCAGCAGCCCGCGGACAGGGCAAGAGACCCAGTACTTC	CASSPRTGQETQYF
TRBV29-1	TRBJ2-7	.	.	TGCAGCGTTGCCCCCGGGGGAAGCTACGAGCAGTACTTC	CSVAPGGSYEQYF
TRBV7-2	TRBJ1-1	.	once	TGTGCCAGCAGCCCACGGCTGTCGAGGGGTGAAGCTTTCTTT	CASSPRLSRGEAFF
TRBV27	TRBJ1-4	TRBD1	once	TGTGCCAGCAGTTTGTCAGGAGAGGGACAGGGGGCGAGAGATGAAAAACTGTTTTTT	CASSLSGEGQGARDEKLFF
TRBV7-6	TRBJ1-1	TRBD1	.	TGTGCCAGCAGCTTAGAGGGGGCGACGAACACTGAAGCTTTCTTT	CASSLEGATNTEAFF
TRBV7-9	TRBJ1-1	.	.	TGTGCCAGCAGCTTAATAGGAGGGAACACTGAAGCTTTCTTT	CASSLIGGNTEAFF
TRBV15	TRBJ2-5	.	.	TGTGCCACCAGCAGAGCACGACAGGGAGGGACCCAGTACTTC	CATSRARQGGTQYF
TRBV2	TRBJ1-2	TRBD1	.	TGTGCCAGCAGTGTGGGACAGGGGGACTATGGCTACACCTTC	CASSVGQGDYGYTF
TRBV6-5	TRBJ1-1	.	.	TGTGCCAGCAGTTACTCATCGGGTGCCACTGAAGCTTTCTTT	CASSYSSGATEAFF
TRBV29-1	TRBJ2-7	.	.	TGCAGCGTTTTGATCCGGGACGGTTCCTACGAGCAGTACTTC	CSVLIRDGSYEQYF
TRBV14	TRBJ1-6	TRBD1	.	TGTGCCAGCAGCCCAAGGACAGGGTGGAATTCACCCCTCCACTTT	CASSPRTGWNSPLHF
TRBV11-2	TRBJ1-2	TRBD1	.	TGTGCCAGCAGCTTAACCTTCTTATTATCGACAGGGTTCGACGTTGGCTACACCTTC	CASSLTFLLSTGFDVGYTF
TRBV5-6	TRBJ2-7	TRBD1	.	TGTGCCAGCAGCCAACCCGGACAGGGCGTAGACGAGCAGTACTTC	CASSQPGQGVDEQYF
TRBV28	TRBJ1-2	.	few	TGTGCCAGCAGGCGGGACTTGATTGGCTACACCTTC	CASRRDLIGYTF
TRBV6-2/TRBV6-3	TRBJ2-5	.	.	TGTGCCAGCAGTAGCAGGGAAGAGACCCAGTACTTC	CASSSREETQYF
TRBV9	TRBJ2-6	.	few	TGTGCCAGCAGCGTAGAGATGGGCGCTGGGGCCAACGTCCTGACTTTC	CASSVEMGAGANVLTF
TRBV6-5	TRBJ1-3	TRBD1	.	TGTGCCAGCAGCTGGACAGGGGTCTCTGGAAACACCATATATTTT	CASSWTGVSGNTIYF
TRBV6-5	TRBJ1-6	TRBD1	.	TGTGCCAGCAGCGGGACAGGGCCCCCTTCTCTCCACTTT	CASSGTGPPSLHF
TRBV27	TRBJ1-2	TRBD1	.	TGTGCCAGCAGACCCCGGGACAGGGACTATGGCTACACCTTC	CASRPRDRDYGYTF